The entry that follows covers one T cell receptor beta chain sequence. Its antigen is currently not known. No base quality values were provided; no much bigger clone lies one nucleotide off. The CDR3 spans 14 residues, from the cysteine through the phenylalanine. Only the CDR3 DNA is retained, 42 bases long and in frame from the first base. CDR1 and CDR2 are drawn from the germline V gene (reference sequence): MNHNY, SVGAGI. Relative to germline, V is 0 bases shorter and J is 6 bases shorter, with 11 bases between their ends. Using the deep immunoSEQ assay, TCR CDR3 regions were amplified from genomic DNA by multiplex PCR. Extracted genomic DNA from each cell subset was spread evenly across all wells of several immunoSEQ 96-well plates, with each plate serving as a replicate. Each replicate PCR for sorted subsets received about 220 ng genomic DNA, equal to about 29,000 T cell genomes. The purified libraries were quantified using a Qubit 3.0 fluorometer, sized with a Bioanalyzer 2100, and then quantified again using the KAPA Library Quantification kit. Every immunoSEQ 96-well plate was sequenced on a dedicated single-read 150-cycle Illumina NextSeq 550 flow cell. Regarding the original processing steps: The immunoSEQ output contained only junctional sequences without quality scores, so filtering could not match that applied to full-length reads. Sequences were annotated with PyIR, a Python wrapper for IgBLAST v1.9, using IMGT germline references to assign V/J genes and CDR3. Any read was removed if the V/J assignment was weak (E-value above 1e-6), the CDR3 was missing, or the read contained stop codons, out-of-frame junctions, or ambiguous translated residues. A V3J clonotype was defined by an identical inferred V gene, J gene, and CDR3 amino acid sequence. Percentage overlap between repertoires was computed as shared unique clonotypes divided by the size of the smaller repertoire. Richness of each repertoire was evaluated using RTK rarefaction, the Chao1 estimator, and Recon v2.1 estimates of unobserved clonotypes. Generation probabilities were computed with OLGA for all TCRbeta clonotypes obtained by the gDNA method from several donors. TCRdb re-hosts the immuneACCESS table, in-frame sequences only. Its copies lack some clones; in the studies checked, an unresolved V gene accounts for under half of them, and the cause for the rest is not known. The V and J calls and clone size are taken from that table; D and trimming were inferred from the DNA. This sample comprises millions of clones, approximately 92% of them detected only once. Around 0.14% of the sample goes to the ten largest clones.

The data were obtained in a study of shared clonotypes between healthy human individuals (TCRdb year 2020). Regarding the study in general: A couple of women and a few men aged 18 to 49 years were included in the cohort. To increase sequencing depth and limit assay-specific biases, different laboratories used diverse techniques to prepare libraries and sequence TCR repertoires. To estimate repertoire size and how much clonotypes are shared between individuals, the study performed deep sequencing of blood TCR repertoires from a few healthy adults. Per donor, leukapheresis produced somewhere between about 0.94 and 9 billion PBMCs. For each donor, three plates each were used for CD4 naive and CD4 memory, two plates were used for CD8 naive, and one plate was used for CD8 memory.

Donors were healthy HIV-negative adults with no recently reported acute infections or vaccinations. Every donor was a Caucasian adult living in Nashville, Tennessee, USA. CD4+ T cells were enriched by magnetic negative selection; naive cells were then positively selected on CD45RA, and the negative fraction formed the memory subset. After blood collection by leukapheresis, PBMCs were isolated using Ficoll-Histopaque density gradient centrifugation and then cryopreserved in the vapor phase of liquid nitrogen. Analytical flow cytometry was used to check the purity and quantity of each magnetically sorted T cell population. From each sorted fraction, genomic DNA was isolated and quantified by UV absorbance on a Nanodrop 2000c. Results and caveats for the whole study, not just this receptor: Incomplete sequencing was indicated by rarefaction of sorted-subset datasets, despite the large sequencing depth. Approximately 5% of naive CD4, more than 3% of naive CD8, about 2.1% of memory CD4, and 0.35% to 0.4% of memory CD8 clonotypes were shared across a few donors. Sampling was restricted to blood, and TCR repertoires in tissues likely differ from the TCR repertoires found in blood. Compared with non-shared clonotypes, the clonotypes found in all four sorted-subset donors had higher generation probabilities. The genetic and exposure-history diversity represented was limited by the small number of donors. Pairwise subsampling indicated that sequencing depth was expected to affect the degree of clonotype sharing among donors. Estimated clonotype richness was generally larger for naive than for memory subsets.

Sample: naive CD4+ T cells sorted from blood. The cell subset or site label corresponds to: CD45RA+ positively selected. The origin of this receptor is a man aged 18 to 29 in good health. Recombination joined TRBV6-6 with TRBJ1-2; the D gene is not confidently resolved. The CDR3 protein is CASSYSNRVNGYTF. In nucleotide form, the sequence is TGTGCCAGCAGTTACTCGAATAGGGTAAATGGCTACACCTTC.